The clone carrying this TCR beta chain has a handful of counts. Its antigen is currently unknown. The data originate from a study of CD8 T cells in ankylosing spondylitis. Study-level results: The clones that were linked to disease were reported to be significantly enriched in matched synovial fluid samples from ankylosing spondylitis patients. There was a TCR beta motif, made of eight highly homologous variants, that appeared characteristic of ankylosing spondylitis blood.

Using quantitative 5'-RACE with molecular barcodes, the authors made TCR beta libraries. TCRdb reanalysed the 5' RACE reads using MiXCR and keeps one entry per CDR3 protein. The sample lists about 540,000 distinct CDR3 sequences, roughly an eighth seen once, with around 6.8% in the top ten. Sequenced material: blood, either unsorted or a sorted T cell fraction (not recorded which). This TCR was sampled from a male donor with ankylosing spondylitis.

For the CDR3, the DNA is TGCGCCAGCAGCTCCCTGGTAGGGTCTAGCACAGATACGCAGTATTTT. This translates into CASSSLVGSSTDTQYF. The rearrangement joins TRBV5-1 to TRBJ2-3; D not certain. CDR1 and CDR2 (germline): SGHRS, YFSETQ. The ends were cut back, 3 bases at V and 0 bases at J, with 14 bases in the middle. The CDR3 extends over 16 amino acids.